These 24 T cell receptor beta chains were all obtained from the same sample, sequenced in a study of glioma-infiltrating T cells (dated by TCRdb to about 2016). Reads for this sample came from an Illumina MiSeq. The iRepertoire nested amplicon-rescue multiplex PCR (arm-PCR) platform was used to amplify TCR alpha and beta CDR3 regions from RNA. Clones were called with MiXCR by TCRdb after fastp trimmed the public reads at Q25, and only in-frame beta chains were retained. Each record represents a unique CDR3 protein, reported with the most common genes and DNA among its rows. The sample table lists around 90,000 distinct CDR3 sequences, roughly 39% of them with a count of one. The ten largest clones capture around two fifths of the sample. The material sequenced was glioma tissue, nonneoplastic brain tissue, or PBMCs (not recorded which). The receptors originated from a human donor with low-grade glioma or glioblastoma, undergoing nonglioma brain surgery, or in good health (not recorded which).

At least ten counts were recorded for this clonotype. The chain couples TRBV12-3 or TRBV12-4 to TRBJ1-1, with D unclear. The length of the CDR3 is 15 residues. With 4 bases removed from V and 4 bases from J, the gap between germline ends came to 16 bases. The CDR3, as DNA: TGTGCCAGCAGTTCGGATGGACTTGTGGGCACTGAAGCTTTCTTT. Protein product: CASSSDGLVGTEAFF.

The rearrangement joins TRBV6-2 or TRBV6-3 to TRBJ2-7; D ambiguous. Germline V gene data show CDR1 as MNHEY and CDR2 as SVGEGT. V was pared by 3 bases and J by 0 bases, with 12 bases between. CDR3 length: 15 residues. CDR3 residues: CASSYNSPNSYEQYF. CDR3 in DNA: TGTGCCAGCAGTTATAATTCCCCGAACTCCTACGAGCAGTACTTC.

This chain uses TRBV7-2 with TRBJ2-7, with D possibly TRBD2 on 6 matching bases. Germline CDR1 is SGHTA and CDR2 is FQGNSA. CDR3 length: 13 amino acids. Between the trimmed V and J ends, which lost 5 bases and 10 bases, there was a span of 18 bases. CDR3 protein: CASSDSGKSYQYF. The CDR3 DNA is TGTGCCAGCAGCGATAGCGGTAAAAGCTATCAGTACTTC. The complete variable domain, with remaining parts taken from reference TRBV7-2 and TRBJ2-7, reads GAGVSQSPSNKVTEKGKDVELRCDPISGHTALYWYRQSLGQGLEFLIYFQGNSAPDKSGLPSDRFSAERTGGSVSTLTIQRTQQEDSAVYLCASSDSGKSYQYFGPGTRLTVT.

This clonotype was seen repeatedly, ten times or more. J is TRBJ1-2 and V is TRBV24-1, with 7 bases identical to TRBD1. The junction had 6 bases not matched to a gene; V was cut back by 6 bases and J by 6 bases. The CDR3 sequence is 13 residues long. Germline V CDR1 and CDR2: KGHDR, SFDVKD. CDR3 sequence (DNA): TGTGCCACCAGTCGACAGGGAGACAATGGCTACACCTTC. This sequence encodes CATSRQGDNGYTF.

For this clonotype: At one boundary the junction diverges from the germline segment, which might be a read error. The rearrangement joins TRBV6-5 to TRBJ2-1; D remains unclear. CDR1 is MNHEY, CDR2 SVGAGI, per germline. The CDR3 runs to 11 residues. The CDR3 nucleotides are TGTGCCAGCAGCCAAGCACATGGGCAGTCCTTC. It is translated as CASSQAHGQSF.

Concerning this clonotype: This may come from a read error, since a much larger clone is one base off. This sequence joins TRBV7-4 and TRBJ1-2; TRBD1 matches at 7 bases. The CDR3 sequence is 16 residues long. Germline V CDR1 and CDR2: SGHVT, SQSDAQ. The CDR3 loop is CASSRQGVGSNYRYTF. In DNA, the CDR3 is TGTGCCAGCAGTCGACAGGGTGTAGGCTCAAACTATCGCTACACCTTC.

This clonotype was counted at least ten times. J is TRBJ1-1 and V is TRBV7-9; TRBD1 aligns across 8 bases. This CDR3 is built from 15 residues. V lost 5 bases to trimming and J lost 1 base; unmatched junction nucleotides: 6. Per germline, CDR1 SEHNR and CDR2 FQNEAQ (reference sequence). The CDR3 loop reads CASSLAGQGNTEAFF. The CDR3 nucleotides are TGTGCCAGCAGCCTTGCTGGACAGGGGAACACTGAAGCTTTCTTT. Full variable domain (rest looked up from reference TRBV7-9 and TRBJ1-1): DTGVSQNPRHKITKRGQNVTFRCDPISEHNRLYWYRQTLGQGPEFLTYFQNEAQLEKSRLLSDRFSAERPKGSFSTLEIQRTEQGDSAMYLCASSLAGQGNTEAFFGQGTRLTVV.

The chain links TRBV2 to TRBJ2-7; D is uncertain. The V gene's germline CDR1 is SNHLY and CDR2 FYNNEI. The CDR3 loop spans 16 amino acids. Trimming shortened V by 7 bases and J by 3 bases, and 22 bases separated the two germline ends. The CDR3 loop is CASNLYQWAFDYEQYF. CDR3 nucleotides: TGTGCCAGCAACCTATACCAATGGGCGTTCGACTACGAGCAGTACTTC.

This clonotype appeared many times. The chain uses TRBV2 and TRBJ2-5; D gene unclear. With 5 bases removed from V and 3 bases from J, the gap between germline ends came to 4 bases. Germline V CDR1 and CDR2: SNHLY, FYNNEI. This CDR3 contains 11 residues. CDR3 residues: CASSPKETQYF. As DNA, the CDR3 is TGTGCCAGCAGTCCTAAAGAGACCCAGTACTTC.

The rearrangement uses TRBV3-1 and TRBJ1-6, with D possibly matching TRBD1 (5 bases). Between the trimmed V and J ends, which lost 3 bases and 17 bases, there was a span of 26 bases. The germline V gene has CDR1 LGHDT and CDR2 YNNKEL (reference sequence). The CDR3 contains 16 residues. The CDR3 is CASSQLPGVVGSPIHF. In nucleotides, the CDR3 is TGTGCCAGCAGCCAGCTCCCGGGGGTGGTCGGATCACCAATCCACTTT.

As for this clonotype: This may come from a read error, since a much larger clone is one base off. The rearrangement joins TRBV25-1 to TRBJ2-7; 7 bases are a match to TRBD2. Germline V gene data show CDR1 as MGHDK and CDR2 as SYGVNS. The CDR3 sequence is 14 residues long. The CDR3, as DNA: TGTGCCAGCGCCCAAAGGGGAGGGCCCTACGAGAAGTACTTC. This encodes CASAQRGGPYEKYF.

This clonotype was recorded once. One end of the junction fails to match germline, which may point to a read error. CDR3 loop: CASSYAGDAGTGELVF. CDR3 nucleotide sequence: TGTGCCAGCAGTTACGCCGGGGATGCGGGCACCGGGGAGCTGGTTTTT. J is TRBJ2-2 and V is TRBV6-2 or TRBV6-3; D might be TRBD2 (5 bases). CDR1 MNHEY and CDR2 SVGEGT come from the germline V gene. The CDR3 is 16 amino acids.

The chain's CDR3 is CASSESWTSGGLTDTKYF. The CDR3 DNA reads as TGCGCCAGCAGTGAGTCTTGGACTAGCGGGGGCCTCACGGATACGAAATATTTT. The V and J genes are TRBV10-1 and TRBJ2-3; 13 bases line up with TRBD2. The CDR3 sequence is 18 residues long. Losses at the gene ends were 0 bases for V and 15 bases for J; bases not matched to a gene: 18. In germline, CDR1 is WNHNN, CDR2 SYGVQD (reference sequence).

This clonotype showed up just a few times. This may stem from a read error, because a much larger clone lies one nucleotide away. The CDR3 sequence: CASSLAAALGSTIYF. In DNA form, the CDR3 reads TGTGCCAGCAGCTTAGCGGCGGCTCTCGGAAGCACCATATATTTT. This chain connects TRBV7-9 to TRBJ1-3; no clear D. This CDR3 spans 15 amino acids. Germline V lookup: CDR1 SEHNR, CDR2 FQNEAQ (reference sequence).

This chain uses TRBV6-1 with TRBJ2-7; 8 positions agree with TRBD2. The J call may be faulty, since TRBJ2-1 better matches the DNA end. The CDR3 has 13 amino acids. Germline lookup yields CDR1 MNHNS and CDR2 SASEGT. The chain's CDR3 is CASSRGGAYEQFF. The CDR3 DNA reads as TGTGCCAGCAGTCGGGGGGGCGCCTATGAGCAGTTCTTC.

In regard to this clonotype: A read error may be the cause here, since a much bigger clone is one base away. The chain has TRBV7-2 and TRBJ2-5; no definite D call. The V gene lost 1 base and the J gene lost 0 bases, with 18 bases spanning the gap. The CDR3 totals 18 residues. Germline CDR1 SGHTA, CDR2 FQGNSA. The CDR3 DNA is TGTGCCAGCAGCTTAGAATGGGGTGTGGGAATGTACCAAGAGACCCAGTACTTC. Amino acids: CASSLEWGVGMYQETQYF.

This clonotype was observed a few times. This could be a read error, since a much larger clone is one nucleotide away. The CDR3, as DNA: TGTGCCAGCAGCCGAATCGAGCGGACCTTATACAGTGAGCAGTTCTTC. Protein product: CASSRIERTLYSEQFF. This sequence joins TRBV14 and TRBJ2-1; the D gene is possibly TRBD2 (5 bases). The CDR3 is 16 residues long. Germline assignment: CDR1 SGHDN and CDR2 FVKESK.

This clonotype was observed many times. V gene TRBV5-1 combines with J gene TRBJ2-3; D unclear. This CDR3 is 12 amino acids long. V lost 4 bases, J lost 0 bases, and 3 bases lay in between. The germline V gene encodes CDR1 SGHRS and CDR2 YFSETQ. The CDR3 protein is CASSTSTDTQYF. DNA of the CDR3: TGCGCCAGCAGCACAAGCACAGATACGCAGTATTTT.

Many counts were recorded for this clonotype. The J gene is TRBJ2-5, the V gene TRBV5-1, with D possibly being TRBD1 or TRBD2 (5 bases each). Trimming removed 2 bases at V and 2 bases at J, with 13 bases between. CDR1 is SGHRS, CDR2 YFSETQ, per germline. The CDR3 is 15 amino acids. Here the CDR3 DNA reads TGCGCCAGCAGCTTCGGGGCAGGTTCGCAAGAGACCCAGTACTTC. This translates into CASSFGAGSQETQYF. The whole variable domain, filled in from reference TRBV5-1 and TRBJ2-5, reads KAGVTQTPRYLIKTRGQQVTLSCSPISGHRSVSWYQQTPGQGLQFLFEYFSETQRNKGNFPGRFSGRQFSNSRSEMNVSTLELGDSALYLCASSFGAGSQETQYFGPGTRLLVL.

J is TRBJ2-6 and V is TRBV9, with 7 bases matching TRBD2. Germline V CDR1 and CDR2: SGDLS, YYNGEE. The CDR3 sequence is 20 residues long. The V and J ends lost 4 bases and 2 bases, in that order; junction bases with no gene match: 18. This CDR3 is CASSRGGRDWGGPGANVLTF. DNA of the CDR3: TGTGCCAGCAGCCGTGGGGGGAGGGACTGGGGAGGCCCTGGGGCCAACGTCCTGACTTTC.

Details on this clonotype: A much larger clone lies one base from this, so it may be a read error. The V gene is TRBV2, the J gene TRBJ2-1, with 9 bases that match TRBD2. The CDR3 spans 14 residues. Germline V gives CDR1 SNHLY, CDR2 FYNNEI. CDR3 coding DNA: TGTGCCAGCAGTGGACTAGCGGACTACAATGAGCAGATCTTC. Its protein is CASSGLADYNEQIF.

Ten or more counts support this clonotype. The chain joins TRBV12-3 or TRBV12-4 to TRBJ1-1; D possibly corresponds to TRBD1 (6 bases). CDR3 length: 16 residues. Deletions cut 5 bases from V and 4 bases from J, with 20 bases between. In DNA, the CDR3 is TGTGCCAGCAGTCCACGGACACCCCGGGGGGCCACTGAAGCTTTCTTT. It encodes CASSPRTPRGATEAFF.

This clonotype has a count of ten or more. The chain employs TRBV7-6 and TRBJ2-3; 11 bases are shared with TRBD2. This CDR3 has 15 amino acids. Per germline, CDR1 SGHVS and CDR2 FNYEAQ. After removal of 5 bases from V and 11 bases from J, the junction contained 12 bases not matched to a gene. The CDR3 reads CASSTLAGGPVEQYF. The CDR3 DNA sequence: TGTGCCAGCAGCACGTTAGCGGGAGGGCCAGTGGAGCAGTATTTT. Drawing the rest from reference TRBV7-6 and TRBJ2-3, the complete variable domain is GAGVSQSPRYKVTKRGQDVALRCDPISGHVSLYWYRQALGQGPEFLTYFNYEAQQDKSGLPNDRFSAERPEGSISTLTIQRTEQRDSAMYRCASSTLAGGPVEQYFGPGTRLTVL.

This clonotype occurred many times. V is TRBV18 and J is TRBJ1-4, with D tentatively TRBD1 (5 bases). The germline gives CDR1 KGHSH, CDR2 LQKENI. Trimming stripped 3 bases from V and 5 bases from J, with 10 bases between. This CDR3 contains 14 residues. This chain's CDR3 is CASSPGTGNEKLFF. The CDR3 DNA follows: TGTGCCAGCTCACCCGGGACCGGGAATGAAAAACTGTTTTTT. The full variable domain, in which reference TRBV18 and TRBJ1-4 provide the parts outside the CDR3, is NAGVMQNPRHLVRRRGQEARLRCSPMKGHSHVYWYRQLPEEGLKFMVYLQKENIIDESGMPKERFSAEFPKEGPSILRIQQVVRGDSAAYFCASSPGTGNEKLFFGSGTQLSVL.